Sequencing of this TCR beta chain was carried out in a study of T cells in localized non-small cell lung cancer. Of note for this clone: Antigen unknown.

Study-level results: Tumor samples were not multi-region, leaving intratumor heterogeneity unexcluded. Among the tissues sampled, uninvolved adjacent lung had the highest T cell clonality, above tumor. Overall survival was longer when the density of T cells in the blood was higher. A median of about 52 clones ranked among the top 100 in tumor appeared in adjacent lung.

Method: immunoSEQ multiplex PCR; TCRdb's copy keeps in-frame clones and lacks some. The sample comprises roughly 40,000 clones, approximately 88% of which are singletons, and roughly 2.5% rests with the top ten. V lost 4 bases to trimming and J lost 9 bases, with 13 bases between them. CDR1 and CDR2 (germline): SNHLY, FYNNEI. The CDR3 is 13 residues long. Material: peripheral blood, obtained before any cancer treatment. The genes are TRBV2 and TRBJ1-5; tentatively, D is TRBD1 (6 bases). This receptor was obtained from a woman aged 35 to 70 with stage I lung adenocarcinoma. The CDR3, as DNA: TGTGCCAGCAGTGGGGGGGGCGGGGCGCCCCAGCATTTT. Residues: CASSGGGGAPQHF.